A single T cell receptor beta chain is shown here with its context. CDR3 length: 15 residues. V shed 5 bases, J shed 7 bases, and the junction held 10 bases outside the gene matches. CDR1 and CDR2 from the germline V gene are SEHNR and FQNEAQ (reference sequence). These data are taken from a study of blood T cell repertoires in COVID-19. Using immunoSEQ multiplex PCR, the repertoire was profiled, and TCRdb retains in-frame clones only, with some absent. The top ten clones hold around 15% of a sample with 100,000 or so clones, roughly nine tenths of them seen once. The chain joins TRBV7-9 to TRBJ1-5, with 8 bases that match TRBD1. Sequenced input: peripheral blood. The sequence derives from a man in his forties or fifties with acute or convalescent COVID-19. Here the CDR3 reads CASSRTGGAMQPQHF. CDR3 coding DNA: TGTGCCAGCAGCCGTACAGGGGGTGCGATGCAGCCCCAGCATTTT.